The sequence of this T cell receptor (beta chain) was determined in a study of blood T cell repertoires in COVID-19. As for the study in general: Sites in the United States, Italy and Spain provided acute and convalescent COVID-19 samples. In each case, the material was cDNA or gDNA derived from T cells, B-cell-depleted T cells, or PBMCs.

V was clipped by 0 bases and J by 6 bases, with 10 bases between them. This CDR3 has 14 residues. Germline V gives CDR1 SGHRS, CDR2 YFSETQ. Sequencing was performed with immunoSEQ multiplex PCR; in TCRdb, only in-frame clones are kept and a portion is missing. The sample includes about 170,000 clones, approximately 86% seen only once; the top ten take under 3%. The sequence came from a woman of 80 years or more with COVID-19, enrolled during active disease. The chain has TRBV5-1 and TRBJ2-1; D gene ambiguous. The specimen was peripheral blood. CDR3 residues: CASSLAEIINEQFF. CDR3 bases: TGCGCCAGCAGCTTGGCCGAGATAATCAATGAGCAGTTCTTC.